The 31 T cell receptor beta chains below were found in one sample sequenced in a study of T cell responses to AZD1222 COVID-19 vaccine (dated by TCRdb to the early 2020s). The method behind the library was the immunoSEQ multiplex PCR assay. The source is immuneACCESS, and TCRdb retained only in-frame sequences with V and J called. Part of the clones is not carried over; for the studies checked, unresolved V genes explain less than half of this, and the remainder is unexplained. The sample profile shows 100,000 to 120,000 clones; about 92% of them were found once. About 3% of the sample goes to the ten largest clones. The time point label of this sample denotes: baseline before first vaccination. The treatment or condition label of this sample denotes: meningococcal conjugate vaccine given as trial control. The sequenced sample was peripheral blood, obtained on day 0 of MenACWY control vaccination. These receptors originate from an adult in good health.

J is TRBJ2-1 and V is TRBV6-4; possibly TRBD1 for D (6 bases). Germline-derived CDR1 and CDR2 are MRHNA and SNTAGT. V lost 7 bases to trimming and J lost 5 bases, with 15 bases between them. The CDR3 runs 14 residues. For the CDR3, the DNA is TGTGCCAGCAAGTTACAGGGTTGGGACAATGAGCAGTTCTTC. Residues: CASKLQGWDNEQFF.

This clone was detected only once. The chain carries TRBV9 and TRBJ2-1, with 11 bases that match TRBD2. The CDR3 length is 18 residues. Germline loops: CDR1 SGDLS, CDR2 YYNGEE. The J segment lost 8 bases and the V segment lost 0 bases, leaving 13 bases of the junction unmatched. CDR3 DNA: TGTGCCAGCAGCGTAGCTACAGGGGCTAGCGGGGGGATAGATGAGCAGTTCTTC. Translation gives CASSVATGASGGIDEQFF.

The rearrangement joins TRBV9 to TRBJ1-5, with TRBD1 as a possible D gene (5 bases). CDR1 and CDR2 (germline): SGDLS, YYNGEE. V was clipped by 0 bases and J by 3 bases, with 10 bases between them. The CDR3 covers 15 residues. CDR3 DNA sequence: TGTGCCAGCAGCGTAGATGGGACCGTCAATCAGCCCCAGCATTTT. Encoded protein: CASSVDGTVNQPQHF.

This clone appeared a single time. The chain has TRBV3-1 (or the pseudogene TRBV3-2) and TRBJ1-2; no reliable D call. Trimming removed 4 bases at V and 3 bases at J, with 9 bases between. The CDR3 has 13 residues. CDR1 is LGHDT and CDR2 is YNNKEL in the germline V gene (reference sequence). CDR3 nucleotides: TGTGCCAGCAGCCGAGGAACGGACTATGGCTACACCTTC. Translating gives CASSRGTDYGYTF.

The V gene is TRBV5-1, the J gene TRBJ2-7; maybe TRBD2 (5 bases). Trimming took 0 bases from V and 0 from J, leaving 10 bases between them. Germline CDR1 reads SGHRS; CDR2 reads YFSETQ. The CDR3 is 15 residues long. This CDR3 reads CASSLAPGSSYEQYF. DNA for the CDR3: TGCGCCAGCAGCTTGGCCCCGGGGAGCTCCTACGAGCAGTACTTC.

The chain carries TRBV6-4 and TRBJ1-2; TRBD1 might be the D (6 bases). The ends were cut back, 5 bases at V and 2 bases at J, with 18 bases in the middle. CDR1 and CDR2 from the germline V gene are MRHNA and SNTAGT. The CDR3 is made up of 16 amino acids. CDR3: CASSNLGGADNYGYTF. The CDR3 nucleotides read TGTGCCAGCAGTAACCTGGGGGGCGCGGACAACTATGGCTACACCTTC.

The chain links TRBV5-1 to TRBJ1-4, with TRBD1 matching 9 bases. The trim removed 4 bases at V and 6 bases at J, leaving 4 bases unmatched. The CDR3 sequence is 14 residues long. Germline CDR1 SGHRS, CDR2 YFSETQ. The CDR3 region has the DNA TGCGCCAGCAGCCGGGACAGGGATCATGAAAAACTGTTTTTT. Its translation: CASSRDRDHEKLFF.

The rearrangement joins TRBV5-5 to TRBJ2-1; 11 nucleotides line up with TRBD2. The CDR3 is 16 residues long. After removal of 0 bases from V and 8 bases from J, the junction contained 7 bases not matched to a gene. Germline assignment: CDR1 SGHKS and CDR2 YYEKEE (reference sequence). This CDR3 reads CASSLATSGVTYEQFF. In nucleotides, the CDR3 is TGTGCCAGCAGCTTGGCGACTAGCGGGGTCACCTATGAGCAGTTCTTC.

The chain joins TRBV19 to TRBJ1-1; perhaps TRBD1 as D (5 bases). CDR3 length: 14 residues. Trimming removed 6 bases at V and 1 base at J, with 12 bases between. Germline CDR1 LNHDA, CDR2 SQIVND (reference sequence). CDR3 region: CASRAGDPNTEAFF. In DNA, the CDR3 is TGTGCCAGTAGGGCGGGGGACCCGAACACTGAAGCTTTCTTT.

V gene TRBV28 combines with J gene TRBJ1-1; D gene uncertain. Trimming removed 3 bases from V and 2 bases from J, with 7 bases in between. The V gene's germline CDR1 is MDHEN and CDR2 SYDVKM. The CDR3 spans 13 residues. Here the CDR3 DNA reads TGTGCCAGCAGTTTCGTGGGTAACACTGAAGCTTTCTTT. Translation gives CASSFVGNTEAFF.

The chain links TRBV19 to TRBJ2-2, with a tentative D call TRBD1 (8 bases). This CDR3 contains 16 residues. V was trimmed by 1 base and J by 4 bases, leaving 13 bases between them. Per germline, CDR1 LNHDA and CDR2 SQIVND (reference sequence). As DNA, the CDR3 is TGTGCCAGTAGTATAGGGACAGGGAGGGGCACCGGGGAGCTGTTTTTT. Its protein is CASSIGTGRGTGELFF.

Here the CDR3 DNA reads TGTGCCAGTAGTATCAGGGAGTCGGGCGAGCAGTACTTC. It yields the protein CASSIRESGEQYF. This chain joins TRBV19 and TRBJ2-7, with D possibly being TRBD1 or TRBD2 (5 bases each). Trimming shortened V by 3 bases and J by 6 bases, and 12 bases separated the two germline ends. Germline V CDR1 and CDR2: LNHDA, SQIVND (reference sequence). The CDR3 loop spans 13 amino acids.

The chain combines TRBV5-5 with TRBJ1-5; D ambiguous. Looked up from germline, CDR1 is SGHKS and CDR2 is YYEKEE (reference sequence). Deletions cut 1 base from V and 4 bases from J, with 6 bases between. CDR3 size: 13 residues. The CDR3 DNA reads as TGTGCCAGCAGCTTGAAAGTTAATCAGCCCCAGCATTTT. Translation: CASSLKVNQPQHF.

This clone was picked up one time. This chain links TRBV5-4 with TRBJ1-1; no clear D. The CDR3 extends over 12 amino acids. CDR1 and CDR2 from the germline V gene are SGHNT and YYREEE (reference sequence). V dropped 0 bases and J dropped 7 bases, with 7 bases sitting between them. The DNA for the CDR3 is TGTGCCAGCAGCTTGGGCGTAGTTGAAGCTTTCTTT. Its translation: CASSLGVVEAFF.

CDR3 DNA: TGTGCCAGCAGCTTGGTAGCTAGCACAGATACGCAGTATTTT. It is translated as CASSLVASTDTQYF. V usage is TRBV5-4 and J usage is TRBJ2-3; D unclear. This CDR3 contains 14 residues. CDR1 is SGHNT, CDR2 YYREEE, per germline (reference sequence). Trimming removed 0 bases at V and 0 bases at J, with 5 bases between. Supplemented by reference TRBV5-4 and TRBJ2-3, the full variable domain reads ETGVTQSPTHLIKTRGQQVTLRCSSQSGHNTVSWYQQALGQGPQFIFQYYREEENGRGNFPPRFSGLQFPNYSSELNVNALELDDSALYLCASSLVASTDTQYFGPGTRLTVL.

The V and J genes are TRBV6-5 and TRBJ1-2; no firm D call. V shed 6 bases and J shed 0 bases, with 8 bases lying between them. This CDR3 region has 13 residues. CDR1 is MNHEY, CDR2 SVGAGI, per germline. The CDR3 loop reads CASRSDTNYGYTF. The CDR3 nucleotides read TGTGCCAGCAGATCCGACACTAACTATGGCTACACCTTC.

CDR3 nucleotides: TGTGCCAGCAGCTCCGACAGGGAAGATACGCAGTATTTT. It specifies CASSSDREDTQYF. The chain joins TRBV5-5 to TRBJ2-3; the match to TRBD1 covers 7 bases. V shed 3 bases and J 5 bases; nucleotides not matched to a gene: 3. The CDR3 loop spans 13 amino acids. Germline V CDR1 and CDR2: SGHKS, YYEKEE (reference sequence).

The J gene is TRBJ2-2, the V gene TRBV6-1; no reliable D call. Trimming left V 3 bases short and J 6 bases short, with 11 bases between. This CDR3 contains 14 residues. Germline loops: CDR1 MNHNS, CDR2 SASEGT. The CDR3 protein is CASSENSLPGELFF. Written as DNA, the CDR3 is TGTGCCAGCAGTGAGAACAGTTTGCCCGGGGAGCTGTTTTTT.

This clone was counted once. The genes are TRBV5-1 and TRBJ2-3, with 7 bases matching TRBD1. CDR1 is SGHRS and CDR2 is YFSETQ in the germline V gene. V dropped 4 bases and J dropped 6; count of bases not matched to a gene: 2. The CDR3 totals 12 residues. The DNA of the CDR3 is TGCGCCAGCAGCCCACAGGGGGATACGCAGTATTTT. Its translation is CASSPQGDTQYF.

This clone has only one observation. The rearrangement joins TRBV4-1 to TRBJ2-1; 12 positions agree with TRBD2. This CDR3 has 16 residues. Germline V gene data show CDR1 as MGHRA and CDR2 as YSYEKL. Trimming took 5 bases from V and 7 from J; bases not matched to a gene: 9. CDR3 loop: CASSLRLAGAQNEQFF. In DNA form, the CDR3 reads TGCGCCAGCAGCTTACGACTAGCGGGGGCCCAGAATGAGCAGTTCTTC.

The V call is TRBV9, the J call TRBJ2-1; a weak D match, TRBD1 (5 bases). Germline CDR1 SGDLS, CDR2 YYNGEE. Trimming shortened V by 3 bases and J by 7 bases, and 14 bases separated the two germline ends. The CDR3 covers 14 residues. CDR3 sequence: CASSDFQGGNEQFF. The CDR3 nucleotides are TGTGCCAGCAGCGATTTTCAGGGTGGGAATGAGCAGTTCTTC.

DNA of the CDR3: TGTGCCAGCAGCTTATGGCCGCGGGGGAACACTGAAGCTTTCTTT. It encodes CASSLWPRGNTEAFF. The chain recombines TRBV7-9 with TRBJ1-1; D is unresolved. The CDR3 is 15 residues long. CDR1 is SEHNR and CDR2 is FQNEAQ in the germline V gene (reference sequence). Trimming cost V 2 bases and J 1 base, with 11 bases left between them. The entire variable domain, with the rest obtained from reference TRBV7-9 and TRBJ1-1, is as follows: DTGVSQNPRHKITKRGQNVTFRCDPISEHNRLYWYRQTLGQGPEFLTYFQNEAQLEKSRLLSDRFSAERPKGSFSTLEIQRTEQGDSAMYLCASSLWPRGNTEAFFGQGTRLTVV.

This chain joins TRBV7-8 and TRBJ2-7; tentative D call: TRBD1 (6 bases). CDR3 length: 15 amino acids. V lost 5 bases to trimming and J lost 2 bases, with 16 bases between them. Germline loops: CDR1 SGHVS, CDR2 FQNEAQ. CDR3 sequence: CASSPSRDTTYEQYF. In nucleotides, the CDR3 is TGTGCCAGCAGCCCCTCCCGGGACACCACCTACGAGCAGTACTTC.

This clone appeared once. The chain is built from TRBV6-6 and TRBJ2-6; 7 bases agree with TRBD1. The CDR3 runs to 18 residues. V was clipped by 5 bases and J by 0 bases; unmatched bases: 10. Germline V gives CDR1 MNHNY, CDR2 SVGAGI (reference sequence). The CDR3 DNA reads TGTGCCAGCAGTCCCGGGACAGTCCCAGTCTCTGGGGCCAACGTCCTGACTTTC. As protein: CASSPGTVPVSGANVLTF.

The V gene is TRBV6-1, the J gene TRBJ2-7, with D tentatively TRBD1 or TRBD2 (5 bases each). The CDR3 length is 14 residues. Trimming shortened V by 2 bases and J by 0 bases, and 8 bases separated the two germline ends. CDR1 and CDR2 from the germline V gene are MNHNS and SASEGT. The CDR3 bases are TGTGCCAGCAGTGAACGAGGGGCCTCCTACGAGCAGTACTTC. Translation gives CASSERGASYEQYF.

CDR3 in amino acids: CASSQRANRGRVNQPQHF. The CDR3 bases are TGTGCCAGCAGTCAAAGAGCCAACAGGGGGCGGGTCAATCAGCCCCAGCATTTT. This chain connects TRBV6-2 or TRBV6-3 to TRBJ1-5, with 9 bases aligning to TRBD1. Unmatched junction bases numbered 14, after V lost 5 bases and J lost 3 bases. The CDR3 has 18 amino acids. Per germline, CDR1 MNHEY and CDR2 SVGEGT.

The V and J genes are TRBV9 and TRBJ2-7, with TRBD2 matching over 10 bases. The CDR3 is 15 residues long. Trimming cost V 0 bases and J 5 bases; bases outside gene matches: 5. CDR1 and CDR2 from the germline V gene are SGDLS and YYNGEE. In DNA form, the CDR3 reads TGTGCCAGCAGCGTAGCGTCCCTAGCGGGGGACGAGCAGTACTTC. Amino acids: CASSVASLAGDEQYF.

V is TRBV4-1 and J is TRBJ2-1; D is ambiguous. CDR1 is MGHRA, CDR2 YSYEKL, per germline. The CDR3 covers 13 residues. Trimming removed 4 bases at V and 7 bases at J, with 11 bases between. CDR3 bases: TGCGCCAGCAGCCCACCCCTTGCTAATGAGCAGTTCTTC. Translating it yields CASSPPLANEQFF.

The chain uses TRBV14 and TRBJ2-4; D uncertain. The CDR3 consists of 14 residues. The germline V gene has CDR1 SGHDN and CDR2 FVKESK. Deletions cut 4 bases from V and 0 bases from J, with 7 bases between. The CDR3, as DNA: TGTGCCAGCAGCCCGATGATAGCCAAAAACATTCAGTACTTC. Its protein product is CASSPMIAKNIQYF.

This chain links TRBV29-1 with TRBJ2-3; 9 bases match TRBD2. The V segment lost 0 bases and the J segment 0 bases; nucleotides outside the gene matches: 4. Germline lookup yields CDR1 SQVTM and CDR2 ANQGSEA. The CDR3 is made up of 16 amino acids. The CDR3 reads CSVEEGLAGSTDTQYF. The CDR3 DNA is TGCAGCGTTGAAGAAGGTCTAGCGGGAAGCACAGATACGCAGTATTTT.

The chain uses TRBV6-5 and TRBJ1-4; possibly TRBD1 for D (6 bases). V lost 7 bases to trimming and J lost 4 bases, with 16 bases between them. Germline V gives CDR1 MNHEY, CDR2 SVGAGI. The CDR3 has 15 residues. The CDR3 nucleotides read TGTGCCAGCATTCACACAGGGAATAGTAATGAAAAACTGTTTTTT. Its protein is CASIHTGNSNEKLFF.